This entry lists 31 T cell receptor beta chains sequenced from one sample in a study of cytomegalovirus exposure and HLA in healthy donors. Assay: immunoSEQ multiplex PCR; the TCRdb copy retains only in-frame clones and omits some. The sample consists of about 130,000 clones, approximately 89% of them appearing once. Material: PBMCs. The receptor set was obtained from a woman aged 18-29 years in good health and CMV-seronegative.

This clone occurred once. The chain links TRBV5-1 to TRBJ2-1; 11 positions agree with TRBD2. V gave up 0 bases and J gave up 7 bases; unmatched junction bases: 3. The CDR3 extends over 15 amino acids. Germline CDR1 reads SGHRS; CDR2 reads YFSETQ. The CDR3 DNA follows: TGCGCCAGCAGCTTGGAACCTAGCGGGGGGAATGAGCAGTTCTTC. The encoded protein is CASSLEPSGGNEQFF.

The chain links TRBV5-1 to TRBJ2-5; D is ambiguous. Germline V lookup: CDR1 SGHRS, CDR2 YFSETQ. The CDR3 loop spans 12 amino acids. Trimming left V 4 bases short and J 5 bases short, with 9 bases between. The chain's CDR3 is CASSLNGETQYF. CDR3 in DNA: TGCGCCAGCAGCCTGAACGGGGAGACCCAGTACTTC.

V gene TRBV9 combines with J gene TRBJ2-2, with 11 bases matching TRBD2. The CDR3 extends over 15 amino acids. Trimming at V came to 4 bases and at J to 6 bases, leaving 5 bases not matched to a gene. Germline V gene data show CDR1 as SGDLS and CDR2 as YYNGEE. CDR3: CASSTSGSLAGELFF. CDR3 nucleotides: TGTGCCAGCAGCACTAGCGGGAGTTTGGCCGGGGAGCTGTTTTTT.

The genes are TRBV7-9 and TRBJ2-2, with D maybe TRBD2 (6 bases). Trimming stripped 3 bases from V and 7 bases from J, with 15 bases between. Germline V gene lookup returns CDR1 SEHNR and CDR2 FQNEAQ (reference sequence). CDR3 length equals 15 residues. CDR3 in amino acids: CASSFGGISIGELFF. DNA for the CDR3: TGTGCCAGCAGCTTCGGGGGAATAAGCATCGGGGAGCTGTTTTTT.

The rearrangement uses TRBV15 and TRBJ2-1, with a tentative D call TRBD2 (5 bases). This CDR3 comprises 15 residues. Germline CDR1 reads LNHNV; CDR2 reads YYDKDF (reference sequence). Between the trimmed V and J ends, which lost 1 base and 8 bases, there was a span of 15 bases. CDR3 amino acids: CATSRVAEGFDEQFF. Written as DNA, the CDR3 is TGTGCCACCAGCAGAGTGGCTGAGGGCTTCGATGAGCAGTTCTTC.

The gene calls are TRBV2 and TRBJ2-7, with D perhaps TRBD2 (7 bases). Germline CDR1 is SNHLY and CDR2 is FYNNEI. This CDR3 has 14 residues. V was pared by 6 bases and J by 5 bases, with 17 bases between. CDR3 in amino acids: CASRGDGGADEQYV. CDR3 DNA sequence: TGTGCCAGCAGAGGTGATGGGGGGGCAGACGAGCAGTACGTC.

This chain connects TRBV28 to TRBJ1-5; perhaps TRBD1 as D (5 bases). Trimming shortened V by 5 bases and J by 9 bases, and 23 bases separated the two germline ends. Germline-derived CDR1 and CDR2 are MDHEN and SYDVKM. This CDR3 has 16 amino acids. CDR3 in amino acids: CASSVSGLGAGRPQHF. The CDR3 region has the DNA TGTGCCAGCAGTGTCTCGGGACTGGGCGCGGGCAGGCCCCAGCATTTT.

This clone was seen just once. This chain joins TRBV5-1 and TRBJ1-3, with D maybe TRBD1 (5 bases). In germline, CDR1 is SGHRS, CDR2 YFSETQ. The V end lost 0 bases, the J end lost 0 bases, and 10 bases lay between the germline ends. The CDR3 sequence is 16 residues long. Written as DNA, the CDR3 is TGCGCCAGCAGCTTGGTGGGGGGAGCCTCTGGAAACACCATATATTTT. Protein product: CASSLVGGASGNTIYF.

The V gene is TRBV19, the J gene TRBJ2-7, with 8 bases lining up with TRBD2. Germline CDR1 reads LNHDA; CDR2 reads SQIVND (reference sequence). V lost 6 bases to trimming and J lost 4 bases; unmatched junction nucleotides: 14. The CDR3 consists of 16 residues. DNA for the CDR3: TGTGCCAGTAGCCCATCCGGGAGGGAGGGAATTTACGAGCAGTACTTC. Translated: CASSPSGREGIYEQYF. The full variable domain, rest sourced from reference TRBV19 and TRBJ2-7, is DGGITQSPKYLFRKEGQNVTLSCEQNLNHDAMYWYRQDPGQGLRLIYYSQIVNDFQKGDIAEGYSVSREKKESFPLTVTSAQKNPTAFYLCASSPSGREGIYEQYFGPGTRLTVT.

CDR3 sequence reads: CASSQGGLAGGGETQYF. CDR3 nucleotide sequence: TGTGCCAGCAGCCAAGGAGGGCTAGCGGGGGGAGGAGAGACCCAGTACTTC. The chain carries TRBV14 and TRBJ2-5, with 11 bases that match TRBD2. CDR1 and CDR2 (germline): SGHDN, FVKESK. There are 17 residues in the CDR3. V shed 1 base, J shed 4 bases, and the junction held 8 bases outside the gene matches.

The chain recombines TRBV9 with TRBJ1-1, with 8 bases fitting TRBD1. V lost 5 bases and J lost 3; bases outside the gene matches: 6. CDR3 length: 14 residues. Per germline, CDR1 SGDLS and CDR2 YYNGEE. The CDR3 DNA is TGTGCCAGCAGGCCACAGGGGGAATACACTGAAGCTTTCTTT. Translated, it gives CASRPQGEYTEAFF.

The chain carries TRBV5-4 and TRBJ2-2; TRBD2 agrees at 7 bases. The CDR3 is made up of 15 amino acids. J was trimmed by 3 bases and V by 5 bases; bases with no gene match: 7. Germline values: CDR1 SGHNT, CDR2 YYREEE (reference sequence). This CDR3 reads CASRFDREDTGELFF. The CDR3 bases are TGTGCCAGCAGATTCGACCGGGAGGACACCGGGGAGCTGTTTTTT.

The chain combines TRBV28 with TRBJ1-1, with D possibly matching TRBD1 (5 bases). The CDR3 runs 12 residues. CDR1 and CDR2 from the germline V gene are MDHEN and SYDVKM. V lost 8 bases to trimming and J lost 1 base, with 8 bases between them. The CDR3 bases are TGTGCCAGCCTGACAGCGAACACTGAAGCTTTCTTT. Its translation: CASLTANTEAFF.

The CDR3 DNA reads TGCACCCGAGCGGGGGGGCATGAGCAGTTCTTC. It encodes CTRAGGHEQFF. V gene TRBV1 combines with J gene TRBJ2-1; the D call TRBD2 from the table was never checked on the DNA. TRBV1 is a pseudogene locus. This CDR3 comprises 11 residues.

This rearrangement joins TRBV18 to TRBJ1-5, with D maybe TRBD1 (6 bases). Trimming removed 3 bases from V and 3 bases from J, with 18 bases in between. Germline V gene data show CDR1 as KGHSH and CDR2 as LQKENI. The CDR3 covers 17 residues. The CDR3 sequence: CASSPQGPGRDNQPQHF. The CDR3 DNA sequence: TGTGCCAGCTCACCTCAGGGGCCCGGGCGCGACAATCAGCCCCAGCATTTT.

V is TRBV6-5 and J is TRBJ1-5, with D possibly being TRBD1 (6 bases). In germline, CDR1 is MNHEY, CDR2 SVGAGI. The CDR3 has 14 amino acids. V shed 2 bases and J shed 6 bases, with 11 bases lying between them. CDR3 nucleotide sequence: TGTGCCAGCAGTTACGGGGGGGCTGGTCAGCCCCAGCATTTT. Its protein is CASSYGGAGQPQHF.

The chain has TRBV6-6 and TRBJ2-7, with 7 bases that match TRBD1. This CDR3 has 12 amino acids. The trim removed 6 bases at V and 6 bases at J, leaving 5 bases unmatched. CDR1 is MNHNY and CDR2 is SVGAGI in the germline V gene (reference sequence). The CDR3 is CASSPTGLEQYF. In DNA form, the CDR3 reads TGTGCCAGCAGCCCGACAGGGCTCGAGCAGTACTTC.

The J gene is TRBJ2-3, the V gene TRBV5-1; D ambiguous. The CDR3 runs to 14 residues. The ends were cut back, 4 bases at V and 0 bases at J, with 9 bases in the middle. The germline V gene encodes CDR1 SGHRS and CDR2 YFSETQ. The CDR3 sequence is CASSLSSSTDTQYF. CDR3 coding DNA: TGCGCCAGCAGCCTTTCTTCTAGCACAGATACGCAGTATTTT.

The chain is built from TRBV30 and TRBJ1-3; no clear D. The CDR3 runs 10 residues. V lost 4 bases to trimming and J lost 5 bases, with 3 bases between them. Looked up from germline, CDR1 is GTSNPN and CDR2 is SVGIG (reference sequence). The CDR3 loop reads CAWIRNTIYF. The CDR3 DNA follows: TGTGCCTGGATTAGAAACACCATATATTTT.

The chain employs TRBV4-3 and TRBJ2-1, with 7 bases matching TRBD1. Germline V gene lookup returns CDR1 LGHNA and CDR2 YSLEER. The J segment lost 4 bases and the V segment lost 1 base, leaving 7 bases of the junction unmatched. This CDR3 is built from 16 residues. The CDR3 DNA sequence: TGCGCCAGCAGCCAAGGTCCAGGGGGATCATACAATGAGCAGTTCTTC. It encodes CASSQGPGGSYNEQFF.

This chain links TRBV28 with TRBJ1-1, with a tentative D call TRBD1 (5 bases). Trimming removed 7 bases at V and 6 bases at J, with 12 bases between. The CDR3 runs 12 residues. Germline-derived CDR1 and CDR2 are MDHEN and SYDVKM. The CDR3 loop is CASNTPGSEAFF. For the CDR3, the DNA is TGTGCCAGCAACACCCCAGGGTCTGAAGCTTTCTTT.

This chain uses TRBV5-1 with TRBJ2-1; TRBD1 matches 7 bases. Trimming at V came to 0 bases and at J to 4 bases, leaving 10 bases not matched to a gene. Germline loops: CDR1 SGHRS, CDR2 YFSETQ. This CDR3 has 17 amino acids. DNA for the CDR3: TGCGCCAGCAGCTTGGGTTTCCGGGACAGAGTATACAATGAGCAGTTCTTC. Translating it yields CASSLGFRDRVYNEQFF.

The chain is built from TRBV28 and TRBJ1-2; D is ambiguous. V was shortened by 6 bases and J by 4 bases, with 6 bases between the two germline ends. The germline CDR1 and CDR2 sequences are MDHEN and SYDVKM. This CDR3 is built from 11 residues. This CDR3 is CASSTAYGYTF. Written as DNA, the CDR3 is TGTGCCAGCAGCACAGCCTATGGCTACACCTTC.

The V gene is TRBV18, the J gene TRBJ1-2, with 8 positions matching TRBD1. With 0 bases clipped from V and 6 bases from J, the junction kept 6 bases outside the gene matches. The V gene's germline CDR1 is KGHSH and CDR2 LQKENI. The CDR3 has 15 residues. CDR3 loop: CASSPPGPGGHGYTF. In DNA form, the CDR3 reads TGTGCCAGCTCACCACCGGGGCCAGGGGGCCATGGCTACACCTTC.

The chain has TRBV5-4 and TRBJ2-7, with D unresolved. The ends were cut back, 4 bases at V and 4 bases at J, with 9 bases in the middle. The CDR3 sequence is 12 residues long. Germline CDR1 SGHNT, CDR2 YYREEE (reference sequence). The CDR3 reads CASSDNNYEQYF. The CDR3 nucleotides read TGTGCCAGCAGCGACAACAATTACGAGCAGTACTTC.

This chain uses TRBV7-6 with TRBJ2-7, with 8 positions matching TRBD1. V gave up 4 bases and J gave up 1 base; unmatched junction bases: 6. The CDR3 runs 15 residues. Germline-derived CDR1 and CDR2 are SGHVS and FNYEAQ. This CDR3 is CASSSRQGLSYEQYF. The CDR3 nucleotides read TGTGCCAGCAGCTCCCGACAGGGGCTTTCCTACGAGCAGTACTTC.

J is TRBJ2-7 and V is TRBV20-1, with unresolved D. Between the trimmed V and J ends, which lost 4 bases and 6 bases, there was a span of 7 bases. This CDR3 contains 10 residues. Germline assignment: CDR1 DFQATT and CDR2 SNEGSKA (reference sequence). CDR3 amino acids: CSAKLLEQYF. For the CDR3, the DNA is TGCAGTGCTAAACTCCTCGAGCAGTACTTC.

The rearrangement uses TRBV28 and TRBJ2-7, with 9 nucleotides matching TRBD1. The CDR3 runs 15 residues. Germline-derived CDR1 and CDR2 are MDHEN and SYDVKM. V lost 4 bases, J lost 5 bases, and 9 bases stayed unmatched. CDR3 DNA sequence: TGTGCCAGCAGTTCCCCGGGACAGGGTGCCCACGAGCAGTACTTC. Translating it yields CASSSPGQGAHEQYF.

The chain couples TRBV7-2 to TRBJ2-7; TRBD2 is a possible D gene (5 bases). V lost 3 bases and J lost 5, with 8 bases in between. This CDR3 contains 12 residues. Germline V gene data show CDR1 as SGHTA and CDR2 as FQGNSA. In nucleotides, the CDR3 is TGTGCCAGCAGCTTTTTCGGGGACGAGCAGTACTTC. This gives the protein CASSFFGDEQYF.

V and J are TRBV5-1 and TRBJ2-3; perhaps TRBD1 as D (5 bases). In germline, CDR1 is SGHRS, CDR2 YFSETQ. This CDR3 region has 14 residues. V was trimmed by 0 bases and J by 7 bases, leaving 12 bases between them. The CDR3 nucleotides read TGCGCCAGCAGCTTGGTCCAGGGCCCGCATACGCAGTATTTT. Its translation: CASSLVQGPHTQYF. The variable domain in full, with the rest retrieved from reference TRBV5-1 and TRBJ2-3, is KAGVTQTPRYLIKTRGQQVTLSCSPISGHRSVSWYQQTPGQGLQFLFEYFSETQRNKGNFPGRFSGRQFSNSRSEMNVSTLELGDSALYLCASSLVQGPHTQYFGPGTRLTVL.

The V gene is TRBV30, the J gene TRBJ1-5; 7 bases agree with TRBD1. The CDR3 loop spans 16 amino acids. The J segment lost 7 bases and the V segment lost 0 bases, leaving 12 bases of the junction unmatched. Germline lookup yields CDR1 GTSNPN and CDR2 SVGIG (reference sequence). The CDR3 region has the DNA TGTGCCTGGAGTGTACAGGGGTCCCAGGGGAGGCAGCCCCAGCATTTT. Its protein product is CAWSVQGSQGRQPQHF.